Below, 9 T cell receptor beta chains from the same sample are listed, as sequenced in a study of cytomegalovirus exposure and HLA in healthy donors. A multiplex PCR was run with 60 Vbeta primers and 13 Jbeta primers. Only in-frame clones appear in the TCRdb table, and some are missing; sequencing was by immunoSEQ multiplex PCR. The repertoire includes around 100,000 clones, around three quarters of them detected once, and 2.5% to 3% sits in the top ten. Input material: PBMCs. These receptors originate from a woman aged 18-35 years in good health and CMV-seropositive.

This sequence joins TRBV9 and TRBJ1-2, with D unresolved. Germline V gene lookup returns CDR1 SGDLS and CDR2 YYNGEE. The V and J ends lost 3 bases and 4 bases respectively, with 13 bases between them. The CDR3 is 14 amino acids. The DNA of the CDR3 is TGTGCCAGCAGCGCCCCGGGGATAAGCTATGGCTACACCTTC. It encodes CASSAPGISYGYTF.

The chain couples TRBV30 to TRBJ2-1; TRBD2 aligns across 9 bases. This CDR3 is built from 13 residues. Germline values: CDR1 GTSNPN, CDR2 SVGIG (reference sequence). V was pared by 8 bases and J by 5 bases, with 7 bases of the junction left unmatched. CDR3 region: CAQAGGWDNEQFF. The CDR3 coding sequence is TGTGCCCAAGCGGGAGGCTGGGACAATGAGCAGTTCTTC.

The chain has TRBV10-1 and TRBJ2-3; 10 nucleotides line up with TRBD2. The germline gives CDR1 WNHNN, CDR2 SYGVQD (reference sequence). The CDR3 covers 17 residues. The J segment lost 4 bases and the V segment lost 0 bases, leaving 7 bases of the junction unmatched. In DNA, the CDR3 is TGCGCCAGCAGTGAGTCGAAACCTAGCGGGAGTGCAGATACGCAGTATTTT. It translates to CASSESKPSGSADTQYF.

The rearrangement uses TRBV4-1 and TRBJ2-5, with TRBD2 identical over 10 bases. The germline CDR1 and CDR2 sequences are MGHRA and YSYEKL. The CDR3 has 17 amino acids. The ends lost 3 bases at V and 0 bases at J; junction bases unmatched: 7. The CDR3 is CASSQASGRFYQETQYF. The CDR3 DNA sequence: TGCGCCAGCAGCCAGGCTAGCGGGAGATTTTACCAAGAGACCCAGTACTTC.

This sequence joins TRBV18 and TRBJ2-5; TRBD1 matches 8 bases. Germline V gives CDR1 KGHSH, CDR2 LQKENI. Germline trimming cut 4 bases from V and 3 bases from J; bases unmatched to any gene: 1. The CDR3 loop spans 13 amino acids. In DNA, the CDR3 is TGTGCCAGCTCACGGGACAGGAAAGAGACCCAGTACTTC. Amino acid sequence: CASSRDRKETQYF.

The gene calls are TRBV28 and TRBJ1-5; D gene ambiguous. The CDR3 covers 15 residues. Deletions cut 2 bases from V and 7 bases from J, with 15 bases between. Germline values: CDR1 MDHEN, CDR2 SYDVKM. The CDR3 DNA is TGTGCCAGCAGTTTAAGAACGCGAGGTTACCAGCCCCAGCATTTT. Protein product: CASSLRTRGYQPQHF.

The chain couples TRBV19 to TRBJ2-1; 8 bases are shared with TRBD2. CDR3 length: 19 residues. The V and J ends lost 5 bases and 2 bases, in that order; junction bases with no gene match: 17. The germline gives CDR1 LNHDA, CDR2 SQIVND (reference sequence). Here the CDR3 DNA reads TGTGCCAGTAGTCTCCGGTGGAGCGGGAGCTCCTCAACCTACAATGAGCAGTTCTTC. This translates into CASSLRWSGSSSTYNEQFF.

Comments on this clone: At one end, the junction sequence differs from germline, possibly due to a read error. J is TRBJ2-3 and V is TRBV5-8; the match to TRBD2 covers 10 bases. CDR3 size: 18 residues. Germline assignment: CDR1 SGHTS and CDR2 YDEGEE. The CDR3 reads CAISLASELAGAADTQYF. In nucleotides, the CDR3 is TGTGCCATCAGCTTAGCTTCGGAGCTAGCGGGAGCCGCAGATACGCAGTATTTT.

Only a few counts were recorded for this clone. Written as DNA, the CDR3 is TGTGCCAGCAGTTACTCGGGGGCTAGCGGGTACGAGCAGTACTTC. It yields the protein CASSYSGASGYEQYF. This sequence joins TRBV6-5 and TRBJ2-7, with 8 bases that match TRBD2. Germline CDR1 MNHEY, CDR2 SVGAGI. V was clipped by 0 bases and J by 4 bases; unmatched bases: 5. The CDR3 covers 15 residues.